This TCR beta chain was recorded in a study of PD-L1 blockade in urothelial cancer. Turning to the study itself: Atezolizumab (1,200 mg intravenously every 3 weeks) began in about 2014 for patients.

The CDR3 is 16 residues long. Germline V gives CDR1 KGHSH, CDR2 LQKENI. V dropped 5 bases and J dropped 5; count of bases not matched to a gene: 10. Sequenced by immunoSEQ multiplex PCR; TCRdb stores in-frame clones only, minus some. The sample shows 60,000 to 75,000 clones, about 86% of them seen only once. The sample's time point: pretreatment peripheral blood. The number of samples from each patient was between 1 and 8, taken pretreatment and on-treatment. The TCR comes from a man aged 60 to 75 with urothelial cancer. The sequenced sample was PBMCs, obtained around atezolizumab (anti-PD-L1) treatment. The genes are TRBV18 and TRBJ2-2; 8 bases line up with TRBD1. CDR3 residues: CASSSVGQGGTGELFF. The CDR3 DNA sequence: TGTGCCAGCTCATCCGTCGGACAGGGTGGGACCGGGGAGCTGTTTTTT.